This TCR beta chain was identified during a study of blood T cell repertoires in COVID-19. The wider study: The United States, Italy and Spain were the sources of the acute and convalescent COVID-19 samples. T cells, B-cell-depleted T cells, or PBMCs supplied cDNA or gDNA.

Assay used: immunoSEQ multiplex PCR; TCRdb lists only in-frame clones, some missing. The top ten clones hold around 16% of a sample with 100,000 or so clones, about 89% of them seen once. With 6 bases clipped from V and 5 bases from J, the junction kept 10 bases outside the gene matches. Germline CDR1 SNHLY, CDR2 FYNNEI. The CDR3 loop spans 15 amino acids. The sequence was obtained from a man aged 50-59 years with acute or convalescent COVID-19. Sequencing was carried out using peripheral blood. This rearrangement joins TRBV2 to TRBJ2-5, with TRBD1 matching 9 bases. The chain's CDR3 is CASREDRGAGETQYF. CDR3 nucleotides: TGTGCCAGCAGGGAGGACAGGGGCGCGGGGGAGACCCAGTACTTC.